This TCR beta chain is from a study of OX40 agonist ivuxolimab in advanced cancers. Overall study results and limits: In the 0.1 to 3.0 mg/kg range, CD4+ and CD8+ blood T cells had expanded clonally by week 6.

The repertoire was sequenced with immunoSEQ multiplex PCR; TCRdb's copy has only in-frame clones and lacks some. The sample includes about 84,000 clones, approximately 95% of them seen just once. Points on this clone: Its antigen remains unknown.

The origin of this receptor is an adult with an advanced solid tumor such as melanoma, head and neck, liver or kidney cancer. The input for sequencing was CD4+ or CD8+ T cells sorted from blood, taken in a trial of the OX40 agonist ivuxolimab.

CDR3 protein: CASSYGGGELFF. The CDR3 region has the DNA TGTGCCAGCAGTTACGGGGGCGGGGAGCTGTTTTTT. This chain connects TRBV6-6 to TRBJ2-2, with D perhaps TRBD1 or TRBD2 (5 bases each). The CDR3 loop spans 12 amino acids. V was clipped by 2 bases and J by 7 bases, with 5 bases between them. Germline CDR1 and CDR2: MNHNY and SVGAGI (reference sequence).